A single sample gave rise to the 4 T cell receptor beta chains below, sequenced in a study of monozygotic twins with inflammatory bowel disease. TCRdb reprocessed the 5' RACE reads and reports one entry per CDR3 protein, with no DNA. The listing records fewer than 550,000 distinct CDR3 sequences. Material for sequencing was blood. These receptors originate from a human donor with ulcerative colitis or Crohn's disease, or a healthy co-twin of an affected twin (not recorded which).

The chain joins TRBV28 to TRBJ1-2; TCRdb lists TRBD1, though no DNA is available to test this call. The germline CDR1 and CDR2 sequences are MDHEN and SYDVKM. This CDR3 comprises 17 residues. The CDR3 is CASSLGVGTSPSYGYTF.

The rearrangement joins TRBV4-1 to TRBJ1-2. Per the germline V gene, CDR1 is MGHRA and CDR2 is YSYEKL. CDR3 size: 15 residues. CDR3 amino acids: CASSQDAQANYGYTF.

The rearrangement uses TRBV28 and TRBJ2-4; TCRdb reports TRBD2, a call that lacks DNA to check it against. This CDR3 is built from 13 residues. Per the germline V gene, CDR1 is MDHEN and CDR2 is SYDVKM. CDR3 loop: CASSGGTVNIQYF.

This chain connects TRBV7-6 to TRBJ2-5; absent DNA, TCRdb's TRBD2 call cannot be checked. This CDR3 spans 16 amino acids. The germline V gene encodes CDR1 SGHVS and CDR2 FNYEAQ. CDR3 amino acids: CASSLGVVGTLETQYF.